A single sample is the source of the 17 T cell receptor beta chains below, sequenced in a study of T-cell reconstitution after alpha-beta-depleted transplantation in children. Preparation of the TCRbeta library used unique molecular identifiers. TCRdb reprocessed the PCR reads with MiXCR, giving one entry per CDR3 protein. The sample consists of 450,000 to 550,000 distinct CDR3 sequences, 10% to 12% of them appearing once. The sample here was PBMCs, mostly from graft donor cells, taken 180 days after TCRalphabeta/CD19-depleted stem cell transplant. The receptors come from a female patient between 2 and 15 years old who had a stem cell transplant for aplastic anemia, so the T cells may come from the graft donor.

This sequence joins TRBV12-3 or TRBV12-4 and TRBJ2-1; 10 bases are a match to TRBD2. After removal of 6 bases from V and 7 bases from J, the junction contained 12 bases not matched to a gene. The CDR3 extends over 16 amino acids. The CDR3 coding sequence is TGTGCCAGCAGAACCCTTCTAGCGGGAGAACGGAATGAGCAGTTCTTC. This sequence encodes CASRTLLAGERNEQFF.

The table lists this clonotype with a few counts. The chain is built from TRBV15 and TRBJ2-1; TRBD1 matches 7 bases. The germline V gene encodes CDR1 LNHNV and CDR2 YYDKDF (reference sequence). This CDR3 contains 15 residues. The V and J ends lost 5 bases and 5 bases, in that order; junction bases with no gene match: 9. CDR3 sequence: CATSEGRTGHNEQFF. In DNA, the CDR3 is TGTGCCACCAGCGAGGGACGGACAGGACACAATGAGCAGTTCTTC.

This clonotype appeared a few times. One junction end does not reproduce the germline sequence, and a read error may be involved. The V call is TRBV12-3 or TRBV12-4, the J call TRBJ2-5; no clear D. CDR3 length: 12 amino acids. The CDR3 is CASSLASKESHF. In DNA form, the CDR3 reads TGTGCCAGCAGTTTAGCGAGTAAGGAATCGCACTTC.

The chain couples TRBV29-1 to TRBJ2-5; D is perhaps TRBD1 (5 bases). This CDR3 has 13 amino acids. V dropped 3 bases and J dropped 4 bases, with 12 bases sitting between them. CDR1 is SQVTM, CDR2 ANQGSEA, per germline. CDR3 sequence: CSVESRVIETQYF. CDR3 DNA sequence: TGCAGCGTTGAGAGCAGGGTAATAGAGACCCAGTACTTC. The variable domain in full, with the rest retrieved from reference TRBV29-1 and TRBJ2-5, is SAVISQKPSRDICQRGTSLTIQCQVDSQVTMMFWYRQQPGQSLTLIATANQGSEATYESGFVIDKFPISRPNLTFSTLTVSNMSPEDSSIYLCSVESRVIETQYFGPGTRLLVL.

The sample holds many counts of this clonotype. This sequence joins TRBV20-1 and TRBJ2-3, with 11 nucleotides matching TRBD2. Germline CDR1 reads DFQATT; CDR2 reads SNEGSKA (reference sequence). The CDR3 loop spans 18 amino acids. J was trimmed by 2 bases and V by 0 bases; bases with no gene match: 10. Written as DNA, the CDR3 is TGCAGTGCTAGAGATTGGCTAGCGGGAGGCCTACTCACAGATACGCAGTATTTT. The encoded protein is CSARDWLAGGLLTDTQYF.

The chain is built from TRBV2 and TRBJ2-7; 7 bases are a match to TRBD2. CDR1 and CDR2 (germline): SNHLY, FYNNEI. The ends lost 0 bases at V and 0 bases at J; junction bases unmatched: 5. This CDR3 has 16 residues. The CDR3 loop is CASSEAVQRGSYEQYF. In DNA form, the CDR3 reads TGTGCCAGCAGTGAAGCTGTGCAGCGGGGCTCCTACGAGCAGTACTTC.

This clonotype was observed a handful of times. The CDR3 is CSAFIAGGPSYEQYF. The DNA of the CDR3 is TGCAGTGCCTTTATAGCGGGAGGGCCCTCCTACGAGCAGTACTTC. The rearrangement joins TRBV20-1 to TRBJ2-7; 11 bases line up with TRBD2. Germline CDR1 DFQATT, CDR2 SNEGSKA (reference sequence). V shed 6 bases, J shed 0 bases, and the junction held 7 bases outside the gene matches. The CDR3 spans 15 residues.

The chain recombines TRBV15 with TRBJ1-3, with unresolved D. V dropped 0 bases and J dropped 0 bases, with 9 bases sitting between them. Germline loops: CDR1 LNHNV, CDR2 YYDKDF (reference sequence). The length of the CDR3 is 16 residues. CDR3 nucleotide sequence: TGTGCCACCAGCAGAGAAGGGCTGGGCTCTGGAAACACCATATATTTT. It encodes CATSREGLGSGNTIYF.

The chain uses TRBV6-7 and TRBJ1-1, with no clear D. TRBV6-7 is noted as an ORF with a role that remains uncertain. This CDR3 contains 13 residues. V was clipped by 6 bases and J by 5 bases, with 13 bases between them. CDR3 sequence (DNA): TGTGCCAGCAGACGACACGAGAGAACTGAAGCTTTCTTT. Protein sequence: CASRRHERTEAFF.

This clonotype was seen only a few times. The chain carries TRBV5-5 and TRBJ1-5; D gene unclear. CDR1 and CDR2 (germline): SGHKS, YYEKEE (reference sequence). The CDR3 covers 14 residues. V was cut by 6 bases and J by 4 bases, with 14 bases left in between. Here the CDR3 reads CASTFYLNNQPQHF. The CDR3 DNA follows: TGTGCCAGCACCTTCTATCTAAATAATCAGCCCCAGCATTTT.

The chain carries TRBV20-1 and TRBJ1-5, with a tentative D call TRBD1 (6 bases). Germline loops: CDR1 DFQATT, CDR2 SNEGSKA (reference sequence). The V and J ends lost 5 bases and 3 bases respectively, with 17 bases between them. CDR3 length: 15 amino acids. CDR3 nucleotides: TGCAGTGCTCCCAAGGGGGGGGCACTCAATCAGCCCCAGCATTTT. This encodes CSAPKGGALNQPQHF.

The CDR3 protein is CASSFRPSGGYTGELFF. CDR3 DNA: TGTGCCAGCAGCTTCAGACCCTCCGGGGGGTACACCGGGGAGCTGTTTTTT. The chain couples TRBV11-2 to TRBJ2-2, with TRBD2 matching 7 bases. With 3 bases clipped from V and 3 bases from J, the junction kept 10 bases outside the gene matches. This CDR3 contains 17 residues. Germline CDR1 and CDR2: SGHAT and FQNNGV.

The J gene is TRBJ2-2, the V gene TRBV3-1; no clear D gene. V was shortened by 0 bases and J by 10 bases, with 6 bases between the two germline ends. The CDR3 runs to 12 residues. CDR1 is LGHDT and CDR2 is YNNKEL in the germline V gene (reference sequence). CDR3 coding DNA: TGTGCCAGCAGCCAAGAAATGAAGGAGCTGTTTTTT. Its translation is CASSQEMKELFF.

Comments on this clonotype: An end of the junction differs from the germline gene, which may be a read error. This chain joins TRBV7-3 and TRBJ2-3, with a tentative D call TRBD2 (5 bases). Germline lookup yields CDR1 SGHTA and CDR2 FQGTGA. The CDR3 is 14 amino acids. The CDR3 here is CARSLGLAADTQYF. The CDR3 DNA sequence: TGTGCCCGCAGCTTAGGGCTAGCTGCAGATACGCAGTATTTT. The whole variable domain, remainder taken from reference TRBV7-3 and TRBJ2-3, is GAGVSQTPSNKVTEKGKYVELRCDPISGHTALYWYRQSLGQGPEFLIYFQGTGAADDSGLPNDRFFAVRPEGSVSTLKIQRTERGDSAVYLCARSLGLAADTQYFGPGTRLTVL.

This clonotype showed up just a few times. The chain uses TRBV7-2 and TRBJ1-4, with D hard to call. V was cut by 2 bases and J by 4 bases, with 8 bases left in between. CDR1 is SGHTA and CDR2 is FQGNSA in the germline V gene. The CDR3 has 14 amino acids. Here the CDR3 reads CASSLILNNEKLFF. The CDR3 DNA reads TGTGCCAGCAGCTTAATTCTGAATAATGAAAAACTGTTTTTT.

The V call is TRBV19, the J call TRBJ1-1, with D tentatively TRBD1 (6 bases). Germline CDR1 and CDR2: LNHDA and SQIVND (reference sequence). V lost 2 bases, J lost 2 bases, and 12 bases lay in between. This CDR3 has 15 amino acids. The CDR3 protein is CASSIFQGPNTEAFF. In nucleotides, the CDR3 is TGTGCCAGTAGTATATTCCAGGGGCCAAACACTGAAGCTTTCTTT.

This clonotype has just a few counts. The rearrangement uses TRBV11-2 and TRBJ2-5; D tentatively reads TRBD1 or TRBD2 (5 bases each). In germline, CDR1 is SGHAT, CDR2 FQNNGV. The ends were cut back, 5 bases at V and 3 bases at J, with 19 bases in the middle. The CDR3 sequence is 16 residues long. CDR3 sequence (DNA): TGTGCCAGCAGCCCAGGCCCGTGGGACCGGGAAGAGACCCAGTACTTC. This translates into CASSPGPWDREETQYF.